These 25 T cell receptor beta chains were all obtained from the same sample, sequenced in a study of beta chain features in type 1 diabetes. As every portion of the isolated RNA was reverse transcribed, the sequencing read expressed TCRB transcripts. Sequencing was performed with immunoSEQ multiplex PCR; in TCRdb, only in-frame clones are kept and a portion is missing. The sample includes roughly 330,000 clones, about 10% of them seen just once. Sequencing used naive CD4+ T cells from blood. The receptors come from a woman aged 30 to 39 in good health.

The gene calls are TRBV9 and TRBJ2-1, with 8 bases that match TRBD2. The CDR3 runs 15 residues. CDR1 and CDR2 from the germline V gene are SGDLS and YYNGEE. Losses at the gene ends were 0 bases for V and 8 bases for J; bases not matched to a gene: 7. CDR3 nucleotide sequence: TGTGCCAGCAGCGTAGCCAGCGGGAGTCTTTATGAGCAGTTCTTC. Translation gives CASSVASGSLYEQFF.

The chain carries TRBV2 and TRBJ1-3, with D possibly matching TRBD1 (5 bases). The germline CDR1 and CDR2 sequences are SNHLY and FYNNEI. CDR3 size: 18 residues. V lost 0 bases to trimming and J lost 0 bases, with 15 bases between them. CDR3: CASSEARRSQGSGNTIYF. CDR3 nucleotides: TGTGCCAGCAGTGAAGCGCGCAGATCCCAGGGCTCTGGAAACACCATATATTTT. Using reference TRBV2 and TRBJ1-3 for the parts outside the CDR3, the full variable domain is EPEVTQTPSHQVTQMGQEVILRCVPISNHLYFYWYRQILGQKVEFLVSFYNNEISEKSEIFDDQFSVERPDGSNFTLKIRSTKLEDSAMYFCASSEARRSQGSGNTIYFGEGSWLTVV.

This clone has a handful of counts. The chain couples TRBV29-1 to TRBJ1-2, with 8 bases aligning to TRBD1. The germline gives CDR1 SQVTM, CDR2 ANQGSEA. V was pared by 3 bases and J by 4 bases, with 7 bases of the junction left unmatched. The CDR3 is 14 amino acids. CDR3 DNA sequence: TGCAGCGTTGATCAGGGGGCTAATGGCTATGGCTACACCTTC. Translation: CSVDQGANGYGYTF.

The V gene is TRBV10-3, the J gene TRBJ2-7; TRBD1 agrees at 8 bases. CDR3 length equals 15 residues. Germline V lookup: CDR1 ENHRY, CDR2 SYGVKD. Unmatched junction bases numbered 10, after V lost 6 bases and J lost 3 bases. The CDR3 reads CAISRLGQGIYEQYF. The CDR3 region has the DNA TGTGCCATCAGCCGACTAGGACAGGGAATCTACGAGCAGTACTTC.

The chain combines TRBV9 with TRBJ2-7, with TRBD2 matching over 13 bases. This CDR3 contains 15 residues. CDR1 SGDLS and CDR2 YYNGEE come from the germline V gene. V lost 1 base, J lost 6 bases, and 4 bases stayed unmatched. This CDR3 reads CASSVSGTSGIEQYF. As DNA, the CDR3 is TGTGCCAGCAGCGTATCCGGGACTAGCGGGATCGAGCAGTACTTC.

This clone appeared a few times. This chain joins TRBV5-4 and TRBJ2-7, with D unclear. Trimming left V 0 bases short and J 4 bases short, with 14 bases between. Germline loops: CDR1 SGHNT, CDR2 YYREEE (reference sequence). This CDR3 spans 15 amino acids. The CDR3 DNA follows: TGTGCCAGCAGCTTGGGACTCCCGAGCATTTACGAGCAGTACTTC. This translates into CASSLGLPSIYEQYF.

This clone was seen more than once but under ten times. The genes are TRBV9 and TRBJ2-1; 13 positions match TRBD2. The CDR3 has 16 amino acids. With 4 bases clipped from V and 6 bases from J, the junction kept 7 bases outside the gene matches. Germline V gene sequence: CDR1 SGDLS, CDR2 YYNGEE. CDR3 DNA sequence: TGTGCCAGCAGCACCGCCGGGACTAGCGGGATCAATGAGCAGTTCTTC. Its translation is CASSTAGTSGINEQFF.

The chain couples TRBV30 to TRBJ2-1, with 7 bases that match TRBD1. This CDR3 has 13 amino acids. CDR1 and CDR2 (germline): GTSNPN, SVGIG (reference sequence). V lost 4 bases to trimming and J lost 7 bases; unmatched junction nucleotides: 7. CDR3 bases: TGTGCCTGGACGCTAAGGACAGGTAATGAGCAGTTCTTC. This sequence encodes CAWTLRTGNEQFF.

This chain uses TRBV7-2 with TRBJ2-3; D not resolved. The CDR3 runs 15 residues. V was trimmed by 5 bases and J by 2 bases, leaving 14 bases between them. Germline-derived CDR1 and CDR2 are SGHTA and FQGNSA. CDR3 sequence (DNA): TGTGCCAGCAGCCCCCCCAGAGCGCTCACAGATACGCAGTATTTT. It yields the protein CASSPPRALTDTQYF.

This clone was counted a few times. The chain links TRBV9 to TRBJ1-1; TRBD1 matches 7 bases. V lost 2 bases, J lost 4 bases, and 5 bases stayed unmatched. The CDR3 covers 14 residues. Germline lookup yields CDR1 SGDLS and CDR2 YYNGEE. The CDR3 bases are TGTGCCAGCAGCGTGACAGGGTTGGGCACTGAAGCTTTCTTT. As protein: CASSVTGLGTEAFF.

The chain joins TRBV5-4 to TRBJ1-2, with D perhaps TRBD1 (5 bases). The CDR3 length is 13 residues. Looked up from germline, CDR1 is SGHNT and CDR2 is YYREEE (reference sequence). V lost 4 bases to trimming and J lost 6 bases, with 13 bases between them. Here the CDR3 DNA reads TGTGCCAGCAGCCACCAGGGCATTAATGGCTACACCTTC. Translating it yields CASSHQGINGYTF.

V gene TRBV29-1 combines with J gene TRBJ2-7; D might be TRBD2 (5 bases). V lost 6 bases and J lost 6, with 12 bases in between. The CDR3 covers 11 residues. CDR1 SQVTM and CDR2 ANQGSEA come from the germline V gene. CDR3: CSVLLGSEQYF. The CDR3 region has the DNA TGCAGCGTCCTACTAGGAAGCGAGCAGTACTTC.

V is TRBV20-1 and J is TRBJ2-1, with D hard to call. V lost 5 bases and J 6 bases, leaving 8 bases between the germline ends. Germline CDR1 reads DFQATT; CDR2 reads SNEGSKA (reference sequence). The CDR3 has 11 amino acids. The DNA of the CDR3 is TGCAGTGCTGCCGAGCTCAATGAGCAGTTCTTC. This sequence encodes CSAAELNEQFF.

The chain combines TRBV7-2 with TRBJ2-7; TRBD1 matches at 7 bases. The V gene end was trimmed by 4 bases and the J gene end by 1 base; junction bases not matched to a gene: 10. Germline V gene sequence: CDR1 SGHTA, CDR2 FQGNSA. There are 16 residues in the CDR3. The CDR3 coding sequence is TGTGCCAGCAGCTCCCCGGGACAGAAAATTTCCTACGAGCAGTACTTC. This gives the protein CASSSPGQKISYEQYF.

The chain joins TRBV2 to TRBJ2-5; 7 nucleotides align to TRBD1. Trimming took 4 bases from V and 3 from J; bases not matched to a gene: 5. This CDR3 has 14 residues. The germline V gene encodes CDR1 SNHLY and CDR2 FYNNEI. The CDR3 DNA reads TGTGCCAGCAGTGTTGGGCAGGGGGAAGAGACCCAGTACTTC. Translation gives CASSVGQGEETQYF.

This rearrangement joins TRBV7-8 to TRBJ2-3; maybe TRBD2 (5 bases). The CDR3 contains 16 residues. CDR1 is SGHVS, CDR2 FQNEAQ, per germline. V was cut by 1 base and J by 0 bases, with 11 bases left in between. In DNA form, the CDR3 reads TGTGCCAGCAGCTTAGAACTAGTACTTAGCACAGATACGCAGTATTTT. As protein: CASSLELVLSTDTQYF.

This clone has just a few counts. The rearrangement joins TRBV4-2 to TRBJ2-7, with 13 positions matching TRBD2. The CDR3 sequence is 16 residues long. Germline loops: CDR1 LGHNA, CDR2 YNFKEQ. V shed 4 bases and J 2 bases; nucleotides not matched to a gene: 5. This chain's CDR3 is CASSRTSGSRAYEQYF. The CDR3 DNA reads as TGTGCCAGCAGCCGGACTAGCGGGAGTCGGGCCTACGAGCAGTACTTC.

A few counts support this clone. The V and J genes are TRBV28 and TRBJ2-1; perhaps TRBD1 as D (5 bases). The CDR3 loop spans 14 amino acids. Trimming removed 6 bases from V and 11 bases from J, with 20 bases in between. Germline V gene sequence: CDR1 MDHEN, CDR2 SYDVKM. CDR3 loop: CASSINGARSQQFF. The CDR3, as DNA: TGTGCCAGCAGCATCAATGGGGCCAGGTCGCAGCAGTTCTTC.

This sequence joins TRBV29-1 and TRBJ1-2; 8 nucleotides match TRBD1. The CDR3 covers 13 residues. Germline assignment: CDR1 SQVTM and CDR2 ANQGSEA. Losses at the gene ends were 4 bases for V and 8 bases for J; bases not matched to a gene: 9. CDR3 sequence (DNA): TGCAGCGTTGGGCGGCAGGGGGCCCTAGGCTACACCTTC. This encodes CSVGRQGALGYTF.

This chain connects TRBV7-2 to TRBJ2-5; TRBD1 agrees at 9 bases. The germline V gene has CDR1 SGHTA and CDR2 FQGNSA. This CDR3 comprises 16 residues. The V gene end was trimmed by 5 bases and the J gene end by 2 bases; junction bases not matched to a gene: 9. The CDR3 sequence: CASSRMGQGWQETQYF. Written as DNA, the CDR3 is TGTGCCAGCAGCCGGATGGGACAGGGATGGCAAGAGACCCAGTACTTC.

The CDR3, as DNA: TGTGCCAGCGCAGGTCAGGGAGGAAATCAGCCCCAGCATTTT. Protein: CASAGQGGNQPQHF. The chain uses TRBV19 and TRBJ1-5; D is possibly TRBD1 (5 bases). The V gene's germline CDR1 is LNHDA and CDR2 SQIVND (reference sequence). There are 14 residues in the CDR3. With 9 bases removed from V and 4 bases from J, the gap between germline ends came to 16 bases.

V usage is TRBV30 and J usage is TRBJ2-7; 8 bases map to TRBD2. The V gene end was trimmed by 0 bases and the J gene end by 3 bases; junction bases not matched to a gene: 1. The germline gives CDR1 GTSNPN, CDR2 SVGIG (reference sequence). This CDR3 has 13 amino acids. The CDR3 DNA is TGTGCCTGGAGTGTCACTAGCGGCTACGAGCAGTACTTC. It translates to CAWSVTSGYEQYF. The complete variable domain, with remaining parts taken from reference TRBV30 and TRBJ2-7, reads SQTIHQWPATLVQPVGSPLSLECTVEGTSNPNLYWYRQAAGRGLQLLFYSVGIGQISSEVPQNLSASRPQDRQFILSSKKLLLSDSGFYLCAWSVTSGYEQYFGPGTRLTVT.

The CDR3 nucleotides are TGTGCCAGCAGCTTGGGAGGTGGGGAGCCCCCCGCCCAGTACTTC. Its translation is CASSLGGGEPPAQYF. The rearrangement uses TRBV5-4 and TRBJ2-7; tentative D call: TRBD2 (5 bases). Germline V gene data show CDR1 as SGHNT and CDR2 as YYREEE (reference sequence). This CDR3 contains 15 residues. Trimming removed 0 bases from V and 10 bases from J, with 20 bases in between.

The V call is TRBV4-2, the J call TRBJ1-1; 9 bases line up with TRBD1. Germline V gene lookup returns CDR1 LGHNA and CDR2 YNFKEQ. CDR3 size: 16 residues. Germline trimming cut 2 bases from V and 1 base from J; bases unmatched to any gene: 5. The chain's CDR3 is CASSQSQGQGNTEAFF. The CDR3 DNA reads TGTGCCAGCAGCCAATCTCAGGGACAGGGGAACACTGAAGCTTTCTTT.

The V call is TRBV5-1, the J call TRBJ2-1; a possible D gene is TRBD2 (6 bases). V shed 0 bases and J shed 4 bases, with 14 bases lying between them. The germline CDR1 and CDR2 sequences are SGHRS and YFSETQ. This CDR3 is built from 16 residues. CDR3 nucleotides: TGCGCCAGCAGCTTGGAGTGGCGGGGCGGGTACAATGAGCAGTTCTTC. This sequence encodes CASSLEWRGGYNEQFF.